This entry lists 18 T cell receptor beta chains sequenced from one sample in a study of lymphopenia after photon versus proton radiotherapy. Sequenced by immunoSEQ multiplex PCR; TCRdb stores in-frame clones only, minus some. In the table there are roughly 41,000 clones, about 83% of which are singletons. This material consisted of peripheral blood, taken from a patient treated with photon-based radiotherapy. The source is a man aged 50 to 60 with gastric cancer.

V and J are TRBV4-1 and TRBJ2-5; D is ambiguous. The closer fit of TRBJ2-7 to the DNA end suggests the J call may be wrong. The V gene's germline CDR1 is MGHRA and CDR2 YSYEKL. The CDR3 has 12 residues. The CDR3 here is CASSQVNSEQYF. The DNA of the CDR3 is TGCGCCAGCAGCCAAGTTAATAGCGAGCAGTACTTC.

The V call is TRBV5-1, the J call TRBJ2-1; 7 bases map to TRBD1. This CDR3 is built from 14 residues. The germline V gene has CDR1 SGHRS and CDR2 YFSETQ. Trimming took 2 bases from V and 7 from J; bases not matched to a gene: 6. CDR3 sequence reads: CASSFMTGMNEQFF. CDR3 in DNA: TGCGCCAGCAGCTTTATGACAGGGATGAATGAGCAGTTCTTC.

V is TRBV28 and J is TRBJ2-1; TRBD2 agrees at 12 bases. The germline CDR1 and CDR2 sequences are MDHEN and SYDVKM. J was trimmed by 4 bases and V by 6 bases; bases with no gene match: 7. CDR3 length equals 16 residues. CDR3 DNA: TGTGCCAGCAGCCCAAGACTAGCGGGAGCGTACAATGAGCAGTTCTTC. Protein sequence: CASSPRLAGAYNEQFF. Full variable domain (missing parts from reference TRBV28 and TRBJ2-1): DVKVTQSSRYLVKRTGEKVFLECVQDMDHENMFWYRQDPGLGLRLIYFSYDVKMKEKGDIPEGYSVSREKKERFSLILESASTNQTSMYLCASSPRLAGAYNEQFFGPGTRLTVL.

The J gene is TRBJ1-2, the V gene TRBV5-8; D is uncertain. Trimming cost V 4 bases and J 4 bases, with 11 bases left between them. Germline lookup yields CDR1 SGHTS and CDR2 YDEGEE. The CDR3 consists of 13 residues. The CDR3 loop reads CASSPTLSYGYTF. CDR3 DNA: TGTGCCAGCAGCCCGACGCTTAGCTATGGCTACACCTTC.

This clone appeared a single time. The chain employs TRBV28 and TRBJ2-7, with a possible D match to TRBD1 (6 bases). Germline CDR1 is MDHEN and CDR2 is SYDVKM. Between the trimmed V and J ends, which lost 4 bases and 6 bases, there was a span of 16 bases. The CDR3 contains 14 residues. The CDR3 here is CASSSPPDSSEQYF. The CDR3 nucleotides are TGTGCCAGCAGTTCCCCTCCGGACAGCTCCGAGCAGTACTTC. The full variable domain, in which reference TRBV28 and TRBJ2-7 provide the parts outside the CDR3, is DVKVTQSSRYLVKRTGEKVFLECVQDMDHENMFWYRQDPGLGLRLIYFSYDVKMKEKGDIPEGYSVSREKKERFSLILESASTNQTSMYLCASSSPPDSSEQYFGPGTRLTVT.

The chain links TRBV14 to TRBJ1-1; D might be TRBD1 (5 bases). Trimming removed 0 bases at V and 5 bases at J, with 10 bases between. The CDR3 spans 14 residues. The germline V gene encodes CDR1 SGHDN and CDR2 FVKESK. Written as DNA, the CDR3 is TGTGCCAGCAGCCAAGATTTAGGGGTTACTGAAGCTTTCTTT. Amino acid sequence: CASSQDLGVTEAFF.

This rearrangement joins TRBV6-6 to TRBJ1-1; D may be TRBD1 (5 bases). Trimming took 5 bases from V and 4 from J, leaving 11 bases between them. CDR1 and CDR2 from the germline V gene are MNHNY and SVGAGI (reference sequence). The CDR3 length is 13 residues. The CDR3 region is CASSPRGGTEAFF. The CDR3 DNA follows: TGTGCCAGCAGTCCGCGGGGGGGCACTGAAGCTTTCTTT.

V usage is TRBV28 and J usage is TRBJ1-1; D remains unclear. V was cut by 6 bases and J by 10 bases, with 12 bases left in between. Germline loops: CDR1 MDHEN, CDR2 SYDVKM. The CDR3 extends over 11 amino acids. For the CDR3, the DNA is TGTGCCAGCAGCCGCCAGACGGGAGCTTTCTTT. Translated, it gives CASSRQTGAFF.

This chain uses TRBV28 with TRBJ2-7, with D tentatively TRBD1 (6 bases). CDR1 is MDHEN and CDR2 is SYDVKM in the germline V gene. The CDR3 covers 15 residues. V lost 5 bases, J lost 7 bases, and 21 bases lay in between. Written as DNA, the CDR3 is TGTGCCAGCAGTCTACTCAGGGGCCAGGGGAAAGAGCAGTACTTC. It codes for CASSLLRGQGKEQYF.

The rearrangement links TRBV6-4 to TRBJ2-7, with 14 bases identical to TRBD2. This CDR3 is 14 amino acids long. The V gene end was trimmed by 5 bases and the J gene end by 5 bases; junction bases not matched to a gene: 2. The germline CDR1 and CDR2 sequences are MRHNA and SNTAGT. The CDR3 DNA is TGTGCCAGCAGTAGACTAGCGGGAGGGGACGAGCAGTACTTC. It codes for CASSRLAGGDEQYF.

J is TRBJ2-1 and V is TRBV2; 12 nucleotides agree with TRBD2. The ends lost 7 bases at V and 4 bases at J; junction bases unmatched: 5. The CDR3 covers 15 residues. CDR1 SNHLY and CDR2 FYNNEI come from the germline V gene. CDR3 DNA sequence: TGTGCCAGCACTGGACTAGCGGGACCTTACAATGAGCAGTTCTTC. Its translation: CASTGLAGPYNEQFF.

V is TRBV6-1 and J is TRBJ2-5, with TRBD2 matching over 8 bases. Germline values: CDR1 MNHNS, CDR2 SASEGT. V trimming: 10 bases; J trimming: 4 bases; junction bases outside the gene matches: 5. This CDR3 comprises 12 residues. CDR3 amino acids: CATERELETQYF. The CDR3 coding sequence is TGTGCCACGGAGCGGGAGTTAGAGACCCAGTACTTC.

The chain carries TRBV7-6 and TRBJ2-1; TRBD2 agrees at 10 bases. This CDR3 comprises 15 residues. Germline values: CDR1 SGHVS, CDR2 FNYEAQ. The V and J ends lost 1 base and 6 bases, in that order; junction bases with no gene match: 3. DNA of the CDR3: TGTGCCAGCAGCTTAGGAGCGGGAGGGATCAATGAGCAGTTCTTC. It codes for CASSLGAGGINEQFF.

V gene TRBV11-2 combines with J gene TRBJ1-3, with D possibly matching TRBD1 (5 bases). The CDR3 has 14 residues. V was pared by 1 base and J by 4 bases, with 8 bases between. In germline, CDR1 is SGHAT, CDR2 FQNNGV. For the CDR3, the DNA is TGTGCCAGCAGCTTAGGGGGCGCAGGAAACACCATATATTTT. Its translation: CASSLGGAGNTIYF.

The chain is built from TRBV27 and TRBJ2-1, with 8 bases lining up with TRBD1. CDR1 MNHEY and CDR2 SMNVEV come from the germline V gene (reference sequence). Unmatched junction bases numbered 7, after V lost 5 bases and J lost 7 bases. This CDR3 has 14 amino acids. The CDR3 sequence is CASSPGQAPNEQFF. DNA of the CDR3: TGTGCCAGCAGTCCGGGACAGGCCCCAAATGAGCAGTTCTTC.

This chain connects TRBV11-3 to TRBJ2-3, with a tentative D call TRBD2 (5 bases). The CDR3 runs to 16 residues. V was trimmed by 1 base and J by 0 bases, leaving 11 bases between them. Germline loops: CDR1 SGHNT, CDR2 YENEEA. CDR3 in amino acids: CASSLGRDSSTDTQYF. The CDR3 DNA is TGTGCCAGCAGCTTAGGACGGGATTCTAGCACAGATACGCAGTATTTT.

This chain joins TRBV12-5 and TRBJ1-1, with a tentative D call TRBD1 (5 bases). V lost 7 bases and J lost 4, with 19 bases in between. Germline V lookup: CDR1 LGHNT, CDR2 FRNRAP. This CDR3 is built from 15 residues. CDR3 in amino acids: CASAEGPPLPTEAFF. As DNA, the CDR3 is TGTGCTAGTGCCGAGGGACCGCCGCTGCCCACTGAAGCTTTCTTT.

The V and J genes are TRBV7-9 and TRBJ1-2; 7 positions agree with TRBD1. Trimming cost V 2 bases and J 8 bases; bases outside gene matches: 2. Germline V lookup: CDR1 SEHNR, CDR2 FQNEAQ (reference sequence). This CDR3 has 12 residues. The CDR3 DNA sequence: TGTGCCAGCAGCTTATTAGGGGGCGGCTACACCTTC. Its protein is CASSLLGGGYTF.